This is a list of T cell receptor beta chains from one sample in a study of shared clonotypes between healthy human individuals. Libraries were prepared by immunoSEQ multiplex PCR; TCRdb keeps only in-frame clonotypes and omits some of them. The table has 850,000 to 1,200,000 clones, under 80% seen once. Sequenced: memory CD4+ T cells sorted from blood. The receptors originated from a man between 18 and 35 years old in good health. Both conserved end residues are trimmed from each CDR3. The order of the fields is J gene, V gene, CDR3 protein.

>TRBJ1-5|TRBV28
ASSVGPQPQH
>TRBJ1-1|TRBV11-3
ASSPQGGNTEAF
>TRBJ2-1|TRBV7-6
ASSSSGGALDEQF
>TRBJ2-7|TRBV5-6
ASSLYPGVGEQY
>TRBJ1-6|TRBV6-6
ASRGRDRGNSPLH
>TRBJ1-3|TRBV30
AWSVGRSGNTIY
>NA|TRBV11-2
ASSTLTLSSNEQY
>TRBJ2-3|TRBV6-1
ASSELAGGPDTQY
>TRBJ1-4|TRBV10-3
AISIDRVANEKLF
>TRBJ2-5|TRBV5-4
ASSRDRETQY
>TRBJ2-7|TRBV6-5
ASSYLGGNEQY
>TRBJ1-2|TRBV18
ASSDDRANYGYT
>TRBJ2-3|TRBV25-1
ASSEPGSLVDTQY
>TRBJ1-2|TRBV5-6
ASSLVGGANYGYT
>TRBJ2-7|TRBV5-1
ASSWGVQGPYEQY
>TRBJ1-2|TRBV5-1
ASRRGGQGDYGYT
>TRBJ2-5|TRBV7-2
ASSLAGLQETQY
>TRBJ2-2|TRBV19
ASSREIRPGELF
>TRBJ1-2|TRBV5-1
ASSSSPGQSYGYT
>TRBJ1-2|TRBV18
ASSPGQGLGGYT
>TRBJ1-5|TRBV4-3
ASSQDVTVSSNQPQH
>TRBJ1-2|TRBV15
ATSTRGLGNYGYT
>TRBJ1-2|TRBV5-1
ASSLAGDYGYT
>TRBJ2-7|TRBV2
ASSERARGWGTYEQY
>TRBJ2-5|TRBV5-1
ASSFLPGETQY
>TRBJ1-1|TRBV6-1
ASTPRTGPNTEAF
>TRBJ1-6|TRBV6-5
ASSRDSNSPLH
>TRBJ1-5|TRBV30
AWTGQDNQPQH
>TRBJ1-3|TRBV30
AWTQTPRGAGNTIY
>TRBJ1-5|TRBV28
ASSGGVLKNQPQH
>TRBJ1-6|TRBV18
ASSLDRVSSPLH
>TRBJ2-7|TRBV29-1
SVGIGGALGEQY
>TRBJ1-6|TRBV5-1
ASSFQSSYNSPLH
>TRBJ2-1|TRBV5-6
ASSPSSGRASGNEQF
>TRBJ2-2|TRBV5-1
ASSPGALAGSNTGELF
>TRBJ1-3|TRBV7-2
ASSLGPGSGNTIY
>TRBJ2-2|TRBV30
AWSAGTLDTGELF
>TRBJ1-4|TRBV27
ASSLIYNEKLF
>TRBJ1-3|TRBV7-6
ASSLEGRQFSGNTIY
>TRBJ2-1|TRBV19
ASSKWTGFNEQF
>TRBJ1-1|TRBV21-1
ASSKEPRGTEAF
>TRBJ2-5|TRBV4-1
ASSQWREETQY
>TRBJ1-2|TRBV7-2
ASSSIDRAANYGYT
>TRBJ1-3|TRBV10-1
ASSGHGQGATAIY
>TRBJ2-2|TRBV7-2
ASSLRGGGELF
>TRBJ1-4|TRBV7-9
ASSSTGLIGKLF
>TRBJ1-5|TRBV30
AWGQGGETNQPQH
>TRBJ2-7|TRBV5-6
ASSHISFQGTYEQY
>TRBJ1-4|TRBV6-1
ASSVRQLNEKLF
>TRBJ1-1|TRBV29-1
SAQGRTNTEAF
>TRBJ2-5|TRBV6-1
ASSGGQEETQY
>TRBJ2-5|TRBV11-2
ASSLTSGREAQY
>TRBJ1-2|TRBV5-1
ASSLQDSTAYGYT
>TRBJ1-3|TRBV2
ASTIYRDTIY